This is a list of T cell receptor beta chains from one sample in a study of OX40 agonist ivuxolimab in advanced cancers. Clones were read by immunoSEQ multiplex PCR, and TCRdb kept only the in-frame ones, dropping some. The sample includes 85,000 to 95,000 clones, roughly 87% of them seen just once. The sequences come from CD4+ or CD8+ T cells sorted from blood, collected in a trial of the OX40 agonist ivuxolimab. Receptor source: an adult with an advanced solid tumor such as melanoma, head and neck, liver or kidney cancer. The CDR3 runs from the conserved cysteine through the conserved F or W. Fields, in order: V gene, CDR3 protein.

V gene: TRBV4-3
CDR3 protein: CASSQDSGNYGYTF

V gene: TRBV11-2
CDR3 protein: CASSSLGLAYNEQFF

V gene: TRBV7-2
CDR3 protein: CASSLGWTGGASGELFF

V gene: TRBV6-1
CDR3 protein: CASSELNEQFF

V gene: TRBV5-1
CDR3 protein: CASSLGTDRAYEQYF

V gene: TRBV10-3
CDR3 protein: CAISSGGGPGRGNTIYF

V gene: TRBV9
CDR3 protein: CASSVEGQPSGNTIYF

V gene: TRBV7-9
CDR3 protein: CASSFTTGTGEETDTQYF

V gene: TRBV14
CDR3 protein: CASSQGASGRERRYEQYF

V gene: TRBV30
CDR3 protein: CAWGPYPIGTGELRSRGDYGYTF

V gene: TRBV7-6
CDR3 protein: CASSLSEAVHYEQYF

V gene: TRBV9
CDR3 protein: CASSVAAGQGENYEQYF

V gene: TRBV28
CDR3 protein: CASGESTTDTQYF

V gene: TRBV18
CDR3 protein: CASSPQPGGPAGNTIYF

V gene: TRBV7-2
CDR3 protein: CASTLPRGGLAKNIQYF

V gene: TRBV13
CDR3 protein: CASSPGQGRNGELFF

V gene: TRBV5-1
CDR3 protein: CASSLQFMNTEAFF

V gene: TRBV7-9
CDR3 protein: CASSLAPRGRGKLFF

V gene: TRBV6-5
CDR3 protein: CASSYSGQGFYEQYF

V gene: TRBV2
CDR3 protein: CASSEQGWSDTIYF

V gene: TRBV4-3
CDR3 protein: CASSQLQGNYGYTF

V gene: TRBV4-1
CDR3 protein: CASSQTGTGGWETQYF

V gene: TRBV28
CDR3 protein: CASGERRVSGNTIYF

V gene: TRBV7-3
CDR3 protein: CASSFDGPLSEQYF

V gene: TRBV12-5
CDR3 protein: CASGPTGEAKNIQYF

V gene: TRBV19
CDR3 protein: CASSGQNYNEQFF

V gene: TRBV28
CDR3 protein: CASSLAPVVYNEQFF

V gene: TRBV10-3
CDR3 protein: CAISGVNRGQGGYTF

V gene: TRBV6-5
CDR3 protein: CASSRTGTGELFF

V gene: TRBV7-9
CDR3 protein: CASSLALGGGYTF

V gene: TRBV18
CDR3 protein: CASSPPVGGGTPYEQYF

V gene: TRBV28
CDR3 protein: CASRIPSGGELFF

V gene: TRBV29-1
CDR3 protein: CSVGRDSYNEQFF

V gene: TRBV9
CDR3 protein: CASSVHPGATNYGYTF

V gene: TRBV28
CDR3 protein: CASSLRELRYYGYTF

V gene: TRBV20-1
CDR3 protein: CSARAPYEAFF

V gene: TRBV21-1
CDR3 protein: CATQYVSVREAFF

V gene: TRBV30
CDR3 protein: CAWSSREDNSPLHF

V gene: TRBV11-1
CDR3 protein: CASSPEVAAGAFF

V gene: TRBV4-2
CDR3 protein: CASSQAPQTSYNEQFF

V gene: TRBV18
CDR3 protein: CASSPNQGIGSGEAFF

V gene: TRBV19
CDR3 protein: CASTLGGGTGELFF

V gene: TRBV4-3
CDR3 protein: CASSQEQSLSASYEQYF

V gene: TRBV6-4
CDR3 protein: CASSRTSTGELFF

V gene: TRBV5-1
CDR3 protein: CASSLERGRNEKLFF

V gene: TRBV15
CDR3 protein: CATSRGGQGEQPQHF

V gene: TRBV19
CDR3 protein: CASSIGGGTVNSPLHF

V gene: TRBV19
CDR3 protein: CASGRADEQFF

V gene: TRBV19
CDR3 protein: CASSIGGPASVYTF

V gene: TRBV30
CDR3 protein: CAWSRRGIGELFF

V gene: TRBV30
CDR3 protein: CAWSPQGDRNQPQHF

V gene: TRBV6-6
CDR3 protein: CASRPDVSSGNTIYF

V gene: TRBV2
CDR3 protein: CASIPRTAQETQYF

V gene: TRBV29-1
CDR3 protein: CSVEDHISLFF

V gene: TRBV28
CDR3 protein: CASSLYNRGPEAFF